Detailed here is one T cell receptor (beta chain). As yet, its antigen is unknown. This entry belongs to a study of T cells in localized non-small cell lung cancer. Regarding the study as a whole: Overall survival was longer when the density of T cells in the blood was higher. The study detected a median about 57 of the top 100 tumor clones in adjacent lung. The study found T cell clonality highest in uninvolved adjacent lung, above tumor.

The V end was cut by 5 bases, the J end by 6 bases, with 16 bases between. The CDR3 length is 14 residues. Germline loops: CDR1 LNHDA, CDR2 SQIVND (reference sequence). Here immunoSEQ multiplex PCR was the method, and the copy in TCRdb shows in-frame clones only, minus some. The table lists some 31,000 clones, roughly 75% of them singletons. The TCR sequence derives from a male donor at least 60 years old with stage II squamous cell lung carcinoma. The sample consisted of peripheral blood, taken before any cancer treatment. This chain links TRBV19 with TRBJ1-1; maybe TRBD1 (6 bases). CDR3 DNA sequence: TGTGCCAGTAGTTTACAGGGATTACTAGCTGAAGCTTTCTTT. Its protein product is CASSLQGLLAEAFF.